This is a list of T cell receptor beta chains from one sample in a study of cytomegalovirus exposure and HLA in healthy donors. Here immunoSEQ multiplex PCR was the method, and the copy in TCRdb shows in-frame clones only, minus some. The sample comprises 120,000 or so clones, around four fifths of which are singletons, and approximately 31% rests with the top ten. The specimen sequenced was PBMCs. These receptors originate from a man aged 60 to 69 in good health and CMV-seropositive. The conserved cysteine and the conserved F or W are not part of the CDR3 here. Clone size is not always given. Where it is, it says once, few, many or a class for expanded clones.

CDR3 protein: ASSVGQEGQPQH
J gene: TRBJ1-5
clone size: few
V gene: TRBV5-1

CDR3 protein: ASSSSWGVHEQY
J gene: TRBJ2-7
clone size: once
V gene: TRBV5-1

CDR3 protein: ASSLRDRGPYNEQF
J gene: TRBJ2-1
clone size: few
V gene: TRBV7-8

CDR3 protein: SVRDRGRYGSYEQY
J gene: TRBJ2-7
clone size: .
V gene: TRBV29-1

CDR3 protein: ASSRTSGGPAYEQY
J gene: TRBJ2-7
clone size: .
V gene: TRBV19

CDR3 protein: AWSREERAF
J gene: TRBJ1-1
clone size: .
V gene: TRBV30

CDR3 protein: ASSEIAGGRTDTQY
J gene: TRBJ2-3
clone size: .
V gene: TRBV5-1

CDR3 protein: ASRRQRQGKVEKLF
J gene: TRBJ1-4
clone size: once
V gene: TRBV28

CDR3 protein: ASSQTGQGSYGYT
J gene: TRBJ1-2
clone size: .
V gene: TRBV4-1

CDR3 protein: ASSRKQGAVDIQY
J gene: TRBJ2-4
clone size: .
V gene: TRBV5-1

CDR3 protein: ASSYSQGDGYT
J gene: TRBJ1-2
clone size: .
V gene: TRBV6-5

CDR3 protein: ASSAGGSGNTIY
J gene: TRBJ1-3
clone size: .
V gene: TRBV19

CDR3 protein: ASSSGAGRNTGELF
J gene: TRBJ2-2
clone size: .
V gene: TRBV18

CDR3 protein: ASSFLAGGENEQF
J gene: TRBJ2-1
clone size: few
V gene: TRBV7-9

CDR3 protein: ASSDGGEAF
J gene: TRBJ1-1
clone size: .
V gene: TRBV19

CDR3 protein: ASSQFLGASQPQH
J gene: TRBJ1-5
clone size: .
V gene: TRBV4-1

CDR3 protein: AWSPRTRGSTEAF
J gene: TRBJ1-1
clone size: .
V gene: TRBV30

CDR3 protein: ASSSRSRGDTQY
J gene: TRBJ2-3
clone size: .
V gene: TRBV7-2

CDR3 protein: ASSLGLNQPQH
J gene: TRBJ1-5
clone size: once
V gene: TRBV11-2

CDR3 protein: ASIRQGFSNQPQH
J gene: TRBJ1-5
clone size: .
V gene: TRBV19

CDR3 protein: ASRTGGNYGYT
J gene: TRBJ1-2
clone size: .
V gene: TRBV19

CDR3 protein: ASSPWTGMPYEQY
J gene: .
clone size: .
V gene: TRBV11-2

CDR3 protein: ASSRLLAHEQF
J gene: TRBJ2-1
clone size: .
V gene: TRBV4-1

CDR3 protein: ASSFVAGLQPQH
J gene: TRBJ1-5
clone size: .
V gene: TRBV27

CDR3 protein: ASSLQGADTDTQY
J gene: TRBJ2-3
clone size: .
V gene: TRBV19

CDR3 protein: ASSLALKGLNIQY
J gene: TRBJ2-4
clone size: .
V gene: TRBV11-2

CDR3 protein: ASSAPLQSYEQY
J gene: TRBJ2-7
clone size: .
V gene: TRBV2

CDR3 protein: ASSNRSGQGEKLF
J gene: TRBJ1-4
clone size: .
V gene: TRBV5-1

CDR3 protein: ASSDGPGLAYNEQF
J gene: TRBJ2-1
clone size: .
V gene: TRBV6-4

CDR3 protein: ASCTGGRGRGNTEAF
J gene: TRBJ1-1
clone size: .
V gene: TRBV28

CDR3 protein: ASSLPGTSRGSPLH
J gene: TRBJ1-6
clone size: .
V gene: TRBV5-6

CDR3 protein: ASSPGQVGDGYT
J gene: TRBJ1-2
clone size: .
V gene: TRBV7-6

CDR3 protein: ASSFLPGQKNTGELF
J gene: TRBJ2-2
clone size: .
V gene: TRBV28

CDR3 protein: ASSLGQGTLGTEAF
J gene: TRBJ1-1
clone size: .
V gene: TRBV5-1

CDR3 protein: ASSLRSGRALSTDTQY
J gene: TRBJ2-3
clone size: .
V gene: TRBV5-5

CDR3 protein: ASSSQQGAEAF
J gene: TRBJ1-1
clone size: .
V gene: TRBV7-9